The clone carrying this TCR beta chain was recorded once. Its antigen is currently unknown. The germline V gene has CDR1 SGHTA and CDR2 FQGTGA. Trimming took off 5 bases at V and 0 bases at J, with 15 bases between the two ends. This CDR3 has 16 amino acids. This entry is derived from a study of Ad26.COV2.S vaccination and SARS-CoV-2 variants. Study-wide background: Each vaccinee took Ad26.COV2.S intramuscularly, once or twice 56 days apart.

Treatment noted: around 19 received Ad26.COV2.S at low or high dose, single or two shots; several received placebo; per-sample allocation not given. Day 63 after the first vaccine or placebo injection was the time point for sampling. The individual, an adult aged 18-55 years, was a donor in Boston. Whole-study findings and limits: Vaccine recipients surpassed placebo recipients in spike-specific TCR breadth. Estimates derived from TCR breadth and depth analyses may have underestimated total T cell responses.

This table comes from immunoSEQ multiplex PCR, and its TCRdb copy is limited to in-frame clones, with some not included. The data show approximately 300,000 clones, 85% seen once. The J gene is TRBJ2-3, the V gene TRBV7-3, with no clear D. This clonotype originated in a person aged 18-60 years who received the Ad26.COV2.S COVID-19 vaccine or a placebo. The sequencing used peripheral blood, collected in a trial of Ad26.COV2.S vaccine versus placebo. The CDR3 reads CASSLLAGASTDTQYF. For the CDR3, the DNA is TGTGCCAGCAGCCTACTCGCTGGAGCGAGCACAGATACGCAGTATTTT. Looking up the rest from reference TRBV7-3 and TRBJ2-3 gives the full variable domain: GAGVSQTPSNKVTEKGKYVELRCDPISGHTALYWYRQSLGQGPEFLIYFQGTGAADDSGLPNDRFFAVRPEGSVSTLKIQRTERGDSAVYLCASSLLAGASTDTQYFGPGTRLTVL.